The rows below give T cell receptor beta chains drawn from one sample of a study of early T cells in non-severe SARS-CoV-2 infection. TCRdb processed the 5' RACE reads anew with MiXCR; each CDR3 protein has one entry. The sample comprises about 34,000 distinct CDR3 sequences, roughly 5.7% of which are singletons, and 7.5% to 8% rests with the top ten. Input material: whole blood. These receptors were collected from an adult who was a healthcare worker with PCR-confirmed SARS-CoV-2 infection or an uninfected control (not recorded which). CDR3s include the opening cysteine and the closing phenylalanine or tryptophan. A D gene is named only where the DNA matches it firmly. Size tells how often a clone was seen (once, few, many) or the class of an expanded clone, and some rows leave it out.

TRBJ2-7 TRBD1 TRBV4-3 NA CASSQGQGASYEQYF TGCGCCAGCAGCCAAGGGCAGGGGGCGTCCTACGAGCAGTACTTC
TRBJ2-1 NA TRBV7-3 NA CASIRGRSSNNEQSF TGTGCCAGCATCCGGGGCAGATCATCCAACAATGAGCAGTCCTTC
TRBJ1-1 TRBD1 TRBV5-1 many CASSRTGGRTEAFF TGCGCCAGCAGCCGGACAGGGGGCAGGACTGAAGCTTTCTTT
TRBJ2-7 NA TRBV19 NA CASSLRDGAYEQYF TGTGCCAGTAGTCTAAGGGACGGAGCCTACGAGCAGTACTTC
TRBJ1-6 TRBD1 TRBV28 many CASSSGQGSPIYNSPLHF TGTGCCAGCAGTTCAGGACAGGGGAGTCCGATCTATAATTCACCCCTCCACTTT
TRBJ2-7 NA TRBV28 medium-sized CASLLQGIGNEQYF TGTGCCAGCCTACTTCAGGGGATAGGGAACGAGCAGTACTTC
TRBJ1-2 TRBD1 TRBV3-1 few CASSQGQGMAGYTF TGTGCCAGCAGCCAAGGACAGGGGATGGCCGGCTACACCTTC
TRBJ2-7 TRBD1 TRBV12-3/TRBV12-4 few CASSLAMGQSYEQYF TGTGCCAGCAGTTTAGCGATGGGACAGTCCTACGAGCAGTACTTC
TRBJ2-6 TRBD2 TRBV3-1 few CASSPTTSGGALGANVLTF TGTGCCAGCAGCCCCACGACTAGCGGGGGGGCCTTAGGGGCCAACGTCCTGACTTTC
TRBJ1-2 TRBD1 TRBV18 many CASSPDRGQGYTF TGTGCCAGCTCACCAGACAGGGGACAAGGCTACACCTTC
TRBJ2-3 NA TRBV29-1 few CSVEATASTDTQYF TGCAGCGTTGAAGCTACAGCTAGCACAGATACGCAGTATTTT
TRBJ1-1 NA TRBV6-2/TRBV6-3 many CASSYSWATMNTEAFF TGTGCCAGCAGTTACTCTTGGGCGACAATGAACACTGAAGCTTTCTTT
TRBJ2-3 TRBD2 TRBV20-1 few CSARPSGGVADTQYF TGCAGTGCTAGACCCAGCGGGGGGGTCGCAGATACGCAGTATTTT
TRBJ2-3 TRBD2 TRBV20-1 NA CSARTSGQAGDTDTQYF TGCAGTGCTAGAACATCCGGCCAGGCGGGGGACACAGATACGCAGTATTTT
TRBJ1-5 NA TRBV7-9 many CASSLAGSGNQPQHF TGTGCCAGCAGCTTAGCAGGGAGTGGCAATCAGCCCCAGCATTTT
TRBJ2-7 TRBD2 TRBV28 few CASSSPFSGVVYEQYF TGTGCCAGCAGTTCTCCTTTTAGCGGGGTAGTCTACGAGCAGTACTTC
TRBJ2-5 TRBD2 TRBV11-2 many CASSLKASGYQETQYF TGTGCCAGCAGCTTAAAGGCTAGCGGATACCAAGAGACCCAGTACTTC
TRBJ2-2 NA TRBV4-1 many CASSQDTGRNTGELFF TGCGCCAGCAGCCAAGACACAGGGAGGAACACCGGGGAGCTGTTTTTT
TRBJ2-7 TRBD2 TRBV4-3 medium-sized CASSQDLRGGLLDYEQYF TGCGCCAGCAGCCAAGATTTACGCGGGGGGTTACTGGACTACGAGCAGTACTTC
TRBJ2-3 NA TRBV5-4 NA CASSLVARTSADTQYF TGTGCCAGCAGCTTGGTTGCCAGAACCTCCGCAGATACGCAGTATTTT
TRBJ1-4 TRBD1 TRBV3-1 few CASSETGVGEKLFF TGTGCCAGCAGCGAAACAGGGGTCGGGGAAAAACTGTTTTTT
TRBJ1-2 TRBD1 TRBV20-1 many CSAKGQGGDYGYTF TGCAGTGCAAAGGGACAGGGCGGGGACTATGGCTACACCTTC
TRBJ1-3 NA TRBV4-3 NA CASSQVYSGASGNTIYF TGCGCCAGCAGCCAAGTATATTCGGGGGCCTCTGGAAACACCATATATTTT
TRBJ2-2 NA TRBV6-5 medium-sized CASSFGAGTGELFF TGTGCCAGCAGTTTCGGGGCAGGAACCGGGGAGCTGTTTTTT
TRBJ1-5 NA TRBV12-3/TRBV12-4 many CASSVTGHNQPQHF TGTGCCAGCAGTGTAACCGGGCACAATCAGCCCCAGCATTTT
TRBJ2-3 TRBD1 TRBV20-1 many CSAQTGGSTDTQYF TGCAGTGCCCAGACAGGGGGGAGCACAGATACGCAGTATTTT
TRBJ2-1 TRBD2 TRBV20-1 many CSASSKTSGGANEQFF TGCAGTGCTTCCTCTAAGACTAGCGGGGGGGCGAATGAGCAGTTCTTC
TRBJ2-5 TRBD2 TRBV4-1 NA CASSQSSGGGETQYF TGCGCCAGCAGCCAATCTAGCGGGGGTGGAGAGACCCAGTACTTC
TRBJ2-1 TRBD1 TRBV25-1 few CASSESGGQGPYNEQFF TGTGCCAGCAGTGAATCAGGAGGACAGGGGCCCTACAATGAGCAGTTCTTC
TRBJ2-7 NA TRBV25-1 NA CASSVPQGWGYEQYF TGTGCCAGCAGTGTCCCACAGGGTTGGGGGTACGAGCAGTACTTC
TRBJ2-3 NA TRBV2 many CASSENSRTDTQYF TGTGCCAGCAGTGAAAACAGTCGCACAGATACGCAGTATTTT
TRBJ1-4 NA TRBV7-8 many CASRTERTNEKLFF TGTGCCAGCAGGACGGAACGAACTAATGAAAAACTGTTTTTT
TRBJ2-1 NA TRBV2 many CASSEQSNEQFF TGTGCCAGCAGTGAACAGTCCAATGAGCAGTTCTTC
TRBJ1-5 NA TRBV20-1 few CSAPDRFGQPQHF TGCAGTGCGCCTGACAGGTTCGGTCAGCCCCAGCATTTT
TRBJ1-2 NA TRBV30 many CAWSVHRDGYTF TGTGCCTGGAGTGTACACAGGGACGGCTACACCTTC
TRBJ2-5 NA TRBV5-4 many CASSRGTTGGETQYF TGTGCCAGCAGTCGTGGTACGACAGGAGGGGAGACCCAGTACTTC
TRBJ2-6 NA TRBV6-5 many CASSGFRGFTDSGANVLTF TGTGCCAGCAGTGGATTCAGGGGCTTCACCGACTCTGGGGCCAACGTCCTGACTTTC
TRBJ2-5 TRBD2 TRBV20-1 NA CSARDRRAGARGETQYF TGCAGTGCTAGAGATAGGCGAGCGGGGGCCCGTGGGGAGACCCAGTACTTC
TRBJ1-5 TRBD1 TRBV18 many CASSPRDRINQPQHF TGTGCCAGCTCACCCCGGGACAGAATAAATCAGCCCCAGCATTTT
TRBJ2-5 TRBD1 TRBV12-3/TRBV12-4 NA CASSWDRRGQETQYF TGTGCCAGCAGTTGGGACAGAAGGGGTCAAGAGACCCAGTACTTC
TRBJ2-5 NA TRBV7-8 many CASSLVGNQETQYF TGTGCCAGCAGCTTAGTCGGGAACCAAGAGACCCAGTACTTC
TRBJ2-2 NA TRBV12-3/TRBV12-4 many CASRDGELFF TGTGCCAGCAGAGACGGGGAGCTGTTTTTT
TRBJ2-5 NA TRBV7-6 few CASSLAMGGGKETQYF TGTGCCAGCAGCTTAGCCATGGGGGGAGGTAAAGAGACCCAGTACTTC
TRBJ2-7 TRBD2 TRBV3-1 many CASSQLAGGREQYF TGTGCCAGCAGCCAACTAGCGGGGGGTAGAGAGCAGTACTTC
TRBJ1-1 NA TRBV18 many CASSPKTEMNTEAFF TGTGCCAGCTCACCTAAGACAGAAATGAACACTGAAGCTTTCTTT
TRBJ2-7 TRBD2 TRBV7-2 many CASSTSGGANEQYF TGTGCCAGCAGCACTAGCGGGGGGGCCAACGAGCAGTACTTC
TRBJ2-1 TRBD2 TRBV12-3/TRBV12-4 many CASSLVRLAGSNEQFF TGTGCCAGCAGTTTAGTGAGGCTAGCGGGGTCCAATGAGCAGTTCTTC
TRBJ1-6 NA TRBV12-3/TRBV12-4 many CASSLIGSQRPLHF TGTGCCAGCAGTTTAATCGGATCCCAGAGACCCCTCCACTTT
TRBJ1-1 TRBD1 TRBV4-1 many CASSQEGQGVTEAFF TGCGCCAGCAGCCAAGAGGGGCAGGGGGTCACTGAAGCTTTCTTT
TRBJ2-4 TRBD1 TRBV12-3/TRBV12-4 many CASSQDRVGNIQYF TGTGCCAGCAGTCAAGACAGGGTTGGAAACATTCAGTACTTC
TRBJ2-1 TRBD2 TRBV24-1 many CATSDRTSGGPIF TGTGCCACCAGTGACCGGACTAGCGGGGGGCCCATCTTC
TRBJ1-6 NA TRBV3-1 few CASSQDRVGLSPLHF TGTGCCAGCAGCCAAGATCGCGTCGGACTTTCACCCCTCCACTTT
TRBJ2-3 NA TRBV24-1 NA CATSDPGATDTQYF TGTGCCACCAGTGATCCCGGGGCAACAGATACGCAGTATTTT
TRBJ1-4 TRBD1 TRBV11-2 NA CASSLGTGANEKLFF TGTGCCAGCAGCTTAGGGACAGGGGCTAATGAAAAACTGTTTTTT
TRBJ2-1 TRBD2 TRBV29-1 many CSVPGTSGEWSYNEQFF TGCAGCGTTCCCGGGACTAGCGGGGAGTGGTCCTACAATGAGCAGTTCTTC
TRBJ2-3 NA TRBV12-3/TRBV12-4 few CASSSQGGPSRTDTQYF TGTGCCAGCAGTTCCCAGGGTGGGCCTTCCCGCACAGATACGCAGTATTTT
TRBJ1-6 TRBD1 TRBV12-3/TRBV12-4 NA CASSALGQGRSPLHF TGTGCCAGCAGTGCGCTGGGACAGGGACGATCACCCCTCCACTTT